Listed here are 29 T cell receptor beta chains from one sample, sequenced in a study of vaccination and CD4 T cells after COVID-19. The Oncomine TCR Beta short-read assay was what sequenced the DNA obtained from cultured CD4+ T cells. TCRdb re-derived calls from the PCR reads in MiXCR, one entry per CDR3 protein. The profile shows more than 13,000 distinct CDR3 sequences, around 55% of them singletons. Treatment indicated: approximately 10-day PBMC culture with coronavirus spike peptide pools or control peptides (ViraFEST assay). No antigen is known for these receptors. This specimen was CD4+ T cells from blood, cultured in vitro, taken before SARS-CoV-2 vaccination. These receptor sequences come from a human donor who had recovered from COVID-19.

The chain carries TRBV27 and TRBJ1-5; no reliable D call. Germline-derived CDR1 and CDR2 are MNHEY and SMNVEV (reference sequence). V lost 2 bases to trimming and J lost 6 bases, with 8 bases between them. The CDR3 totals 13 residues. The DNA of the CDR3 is TGTGCCAGCAGTTTAGTTTTGGGTCAGCCCCAGCATTTT. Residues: CASSLVLGQPQHF.

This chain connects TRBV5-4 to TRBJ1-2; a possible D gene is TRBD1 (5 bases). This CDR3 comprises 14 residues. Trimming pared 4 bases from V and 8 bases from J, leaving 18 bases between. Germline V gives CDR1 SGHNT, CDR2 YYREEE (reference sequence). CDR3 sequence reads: CASSLRGPNGGYTF. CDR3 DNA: TGTGCCAGCAGCCTCCGGGGACCAAATGGGGGCTACACCTTC.

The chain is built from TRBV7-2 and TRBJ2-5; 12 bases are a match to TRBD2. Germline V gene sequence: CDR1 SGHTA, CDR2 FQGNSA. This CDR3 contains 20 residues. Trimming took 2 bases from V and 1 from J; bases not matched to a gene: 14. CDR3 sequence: CASSLSFGLASGRAQETQYF. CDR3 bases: TGTGCCAGCAGCTTAAGTTTCGGGTTGGCTAGCGGGAGGGCCCAAGAGACCCAGTACTTC.

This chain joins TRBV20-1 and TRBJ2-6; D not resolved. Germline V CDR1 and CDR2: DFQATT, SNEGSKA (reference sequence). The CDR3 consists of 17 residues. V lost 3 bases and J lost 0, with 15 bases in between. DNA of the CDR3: TGCAGTGCTAGCGCAGGCGCCCTGAGCTCTGGGGCCAACGTCCTGACTTTC. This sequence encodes CSASAGALSSGANVLTF.

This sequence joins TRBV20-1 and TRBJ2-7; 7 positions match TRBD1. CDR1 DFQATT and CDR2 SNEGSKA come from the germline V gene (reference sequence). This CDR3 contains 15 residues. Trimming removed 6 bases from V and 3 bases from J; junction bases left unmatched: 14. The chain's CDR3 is CSATTGRSSSYEQYF. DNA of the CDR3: TGCAGTGCAACGACAGGGCGCAGTTCCAGCTACGAGCAGTACTTC.

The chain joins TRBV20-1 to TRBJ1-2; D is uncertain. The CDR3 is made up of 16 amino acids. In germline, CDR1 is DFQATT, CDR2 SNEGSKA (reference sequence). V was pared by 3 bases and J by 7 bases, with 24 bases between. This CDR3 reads CSARDSGISPLGGYTF. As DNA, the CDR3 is TGCAGTGCTAGGGACTCCGGGATAAGTCCTTTAGGTGGCTACACCTTC.

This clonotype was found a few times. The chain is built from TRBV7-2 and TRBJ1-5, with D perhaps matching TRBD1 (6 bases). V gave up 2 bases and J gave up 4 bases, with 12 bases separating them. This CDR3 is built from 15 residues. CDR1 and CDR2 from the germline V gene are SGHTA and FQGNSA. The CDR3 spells CASSLSGGQNQPQHF. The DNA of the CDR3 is TGTGCCAGCAGCTTATCGGGGGGGCAGAATCAGCCCCAGCATTTT. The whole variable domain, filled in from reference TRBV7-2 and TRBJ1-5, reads GAGVSQSPSNKVTEKGKDVELRCDPISGHTALYWYRQSLGQGLEFLIYFQGNSAPDKSGLPSDRFSAERTGGSVSTLTIQRTQQEDSAVYLCASSLSGGQNQPQHFGDGTRLSIL.

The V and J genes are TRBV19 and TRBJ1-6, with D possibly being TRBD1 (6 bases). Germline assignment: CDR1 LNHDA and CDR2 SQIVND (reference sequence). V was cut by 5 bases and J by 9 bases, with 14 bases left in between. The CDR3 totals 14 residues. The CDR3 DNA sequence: TGTGCCAGTAGTCCTAATAGGGGGAGTTCACCCCTCCACTTT. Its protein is CASSPNRGSSPLHF.

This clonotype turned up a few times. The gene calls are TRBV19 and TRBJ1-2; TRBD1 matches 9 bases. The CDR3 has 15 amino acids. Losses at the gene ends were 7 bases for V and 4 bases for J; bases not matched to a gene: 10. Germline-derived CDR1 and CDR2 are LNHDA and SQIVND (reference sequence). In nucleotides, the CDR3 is TGTGCCAGTATTTCACCGGGACAGGGAGGCTATGGCTACACCTTC. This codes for CASISPGQGGYGYTF.

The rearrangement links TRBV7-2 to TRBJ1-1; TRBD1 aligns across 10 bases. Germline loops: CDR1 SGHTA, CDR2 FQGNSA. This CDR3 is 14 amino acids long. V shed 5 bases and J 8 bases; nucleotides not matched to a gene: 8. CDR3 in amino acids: CASSEDRGRGEAFF. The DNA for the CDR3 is TGTGCCAGCAGCGAAGACAGGGGGCGCGGGGAAGCTTTCTTT. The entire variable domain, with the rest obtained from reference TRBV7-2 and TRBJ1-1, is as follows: GAGVSQSPSNKVTEKGKDVELRCDPISGHTALYWYRQSLGQGLEFLIYFQGNSAPDKSGLPSDRFSAERTGGSVSTLTIQRTQQEDSAVYLCASSEDRGRGEAFFGQGTRLTVV.

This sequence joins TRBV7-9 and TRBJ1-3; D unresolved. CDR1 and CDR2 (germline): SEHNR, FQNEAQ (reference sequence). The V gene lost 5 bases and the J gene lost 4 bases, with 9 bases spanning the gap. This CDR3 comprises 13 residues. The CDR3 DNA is TGTGCCAGCAGCCCGAAACCAGGAAACACCATATATTTT. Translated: CASSPKPGNTIYF. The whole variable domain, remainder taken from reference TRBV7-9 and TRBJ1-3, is DTGVSQNPRHKITKRGQNVTFRCDPISEHNRLYWYRQTLGQGPEFLTYFQNEAQLEKSRLLSDRFSAERPKGSFSTLEIQRTEQGDSAMYLCASSPKPGNTIYFGEGSWLTVV.

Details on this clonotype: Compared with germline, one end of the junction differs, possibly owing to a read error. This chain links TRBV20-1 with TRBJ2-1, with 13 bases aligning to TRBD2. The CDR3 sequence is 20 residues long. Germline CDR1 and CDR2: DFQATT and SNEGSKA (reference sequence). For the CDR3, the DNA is TGCAGTGCGAGAGGGGGACTAGCGGGAAGCTTCCCCCCTTTCCACAATGAGCAGTTCTTC. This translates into CSARGGLAGSFPPFHNEQFF.

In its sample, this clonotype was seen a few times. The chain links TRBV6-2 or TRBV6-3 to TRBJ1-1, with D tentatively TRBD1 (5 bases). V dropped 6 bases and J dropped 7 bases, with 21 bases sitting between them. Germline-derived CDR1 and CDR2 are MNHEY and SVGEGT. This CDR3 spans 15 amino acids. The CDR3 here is CASSEKTRALDEAFF. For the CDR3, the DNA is TGTGCCAGCAGCGAAAAGACCAGGGCGCTGGATGAAGCTTTCTTT.

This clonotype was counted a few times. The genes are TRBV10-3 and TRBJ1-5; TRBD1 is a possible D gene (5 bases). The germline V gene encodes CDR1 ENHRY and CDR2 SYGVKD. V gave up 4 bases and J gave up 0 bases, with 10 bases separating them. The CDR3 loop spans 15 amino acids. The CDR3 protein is CAISVGRDSNQPQHF. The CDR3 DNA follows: TGTGCCATCAGTGTGGGACGGGATAGCAATCAGCCCCAGCATTTT.

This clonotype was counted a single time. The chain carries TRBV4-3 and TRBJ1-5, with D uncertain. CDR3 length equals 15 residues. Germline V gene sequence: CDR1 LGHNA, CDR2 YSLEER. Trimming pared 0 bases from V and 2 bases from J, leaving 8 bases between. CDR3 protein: CASSQDPSGNQPQHF. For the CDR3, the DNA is TGCGCCAGCAGCCAAGACCCTAGCGGCAATCAGCCCCAGCATTTT.

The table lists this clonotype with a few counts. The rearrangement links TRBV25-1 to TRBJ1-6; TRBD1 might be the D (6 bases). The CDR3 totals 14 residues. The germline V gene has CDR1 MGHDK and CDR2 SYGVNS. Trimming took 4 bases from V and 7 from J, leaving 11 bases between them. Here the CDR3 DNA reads TGTGCCAGCAGTGCGGGACAAAGCAATTCACCCCTCCACTTT. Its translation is CASSAGQSNSPLHF.

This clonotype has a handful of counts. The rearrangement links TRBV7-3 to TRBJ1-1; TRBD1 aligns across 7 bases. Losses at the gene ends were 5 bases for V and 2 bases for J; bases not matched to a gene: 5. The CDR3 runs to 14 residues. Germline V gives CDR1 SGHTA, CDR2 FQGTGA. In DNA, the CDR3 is TGTGCCAGCAGCCCCGGGACAGCAAACACTGAAGCTTTCTTT. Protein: CASSPGTANTEAFF.

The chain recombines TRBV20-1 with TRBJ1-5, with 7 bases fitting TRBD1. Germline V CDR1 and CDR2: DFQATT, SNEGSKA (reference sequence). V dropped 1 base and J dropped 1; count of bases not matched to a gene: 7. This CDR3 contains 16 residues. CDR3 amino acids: CSARVIGQESNQPQHF. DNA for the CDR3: TGCAGTGCTAGAGTCATTGGACAGGAAAGCAATCAGCCCCAGCATTTT.

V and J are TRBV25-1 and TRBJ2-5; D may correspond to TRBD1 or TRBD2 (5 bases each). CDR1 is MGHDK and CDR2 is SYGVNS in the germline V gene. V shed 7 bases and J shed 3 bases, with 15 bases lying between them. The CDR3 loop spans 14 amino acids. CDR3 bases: TGTGCCAGCACTCGTCCGGGACCAGAAGAGACCCAGTACTTC. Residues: CASTRPGPEETQYF.

The CDR3 nucleotides read TGTGCCAGCAACGAAAGAGGGATGGGGGGTTCCTTCTTC. It is translated as CASNERGMGGSFF. The chain is built from TRBV6-2 or TRBV6-3 and TRBJ2-1; maybe TRBD2 (6 bases). The CDR3 sequence is 13 residues long. The V and J ends lost 7 bases and 16 bases respectively, with 23 bases between them. The germline V gene encodes CDR1 MNHEY and CDR2 SVGEGT.

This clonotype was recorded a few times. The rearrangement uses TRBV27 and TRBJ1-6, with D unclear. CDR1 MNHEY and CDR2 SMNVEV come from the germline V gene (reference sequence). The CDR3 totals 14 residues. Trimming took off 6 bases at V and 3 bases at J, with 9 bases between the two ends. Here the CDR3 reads CASRSDLYNSPLHF. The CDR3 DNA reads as TGTGCCAGCAGATCTGACCTCTATAATTCACCCCTCCACTTT.

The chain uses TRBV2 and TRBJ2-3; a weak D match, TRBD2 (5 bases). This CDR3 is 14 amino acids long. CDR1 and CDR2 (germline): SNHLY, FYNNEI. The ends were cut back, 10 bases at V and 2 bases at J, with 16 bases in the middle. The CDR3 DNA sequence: TGTGCCACCAGGCCCTCCGGGGTCACAGATACGCAGTATTTT. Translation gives CATRPSGVTDTQYF.

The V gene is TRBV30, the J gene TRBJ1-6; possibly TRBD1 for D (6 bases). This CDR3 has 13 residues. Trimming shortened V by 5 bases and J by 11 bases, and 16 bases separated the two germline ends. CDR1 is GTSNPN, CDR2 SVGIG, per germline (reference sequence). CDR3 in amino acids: CAWERRGSPPLHF. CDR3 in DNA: TGTGCCTGGGAACGCAGGGGTTCCCCACCCCTCCACTTT.

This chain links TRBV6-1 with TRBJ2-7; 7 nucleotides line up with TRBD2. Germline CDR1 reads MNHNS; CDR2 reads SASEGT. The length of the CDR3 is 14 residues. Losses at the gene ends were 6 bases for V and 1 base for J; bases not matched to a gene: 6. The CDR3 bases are TGTGCCAGCAGGGATCTAGCGGCTTCCTACGAGCAGTACTTC. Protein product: CASRDLAASYEQYF.

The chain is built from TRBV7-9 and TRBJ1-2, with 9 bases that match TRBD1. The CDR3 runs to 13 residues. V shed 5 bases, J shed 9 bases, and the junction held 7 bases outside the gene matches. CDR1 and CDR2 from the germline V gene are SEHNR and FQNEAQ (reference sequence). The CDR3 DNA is TGTGCCAGCAGCCGTGGACAGGGGACGAGCTACACCTTC. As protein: CASSRGQGTSYTF.

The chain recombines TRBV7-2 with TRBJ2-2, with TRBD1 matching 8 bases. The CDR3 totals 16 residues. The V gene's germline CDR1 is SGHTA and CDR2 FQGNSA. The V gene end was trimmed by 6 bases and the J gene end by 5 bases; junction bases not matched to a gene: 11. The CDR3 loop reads CASSSRGLTPTGELFF. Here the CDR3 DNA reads TGTGCCAGCAGTTCCAGGGGGCTAACGCCGACCGGGGAGCTGTTTTTT.

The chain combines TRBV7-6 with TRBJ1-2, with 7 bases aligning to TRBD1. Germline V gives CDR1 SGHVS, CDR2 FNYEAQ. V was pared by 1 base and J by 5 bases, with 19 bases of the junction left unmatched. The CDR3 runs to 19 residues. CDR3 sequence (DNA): TGTGCCAGCAGCTTAGTTCTCTTCCGGACAGGCCTTCCTTCATATGGCTACACCTTC. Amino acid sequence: CASSLVLFRTGLPSYGYTF. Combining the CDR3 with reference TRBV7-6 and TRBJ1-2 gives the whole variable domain GAGVSQSPRYKVTKRGQDVALRCDPISGHVSLYWYRQALGQGPEFLTYFNYEAQQDKSGLPNDRFSAERPEGSISTLTIQRTEQRDSAMYRCASSLVLFRTGLPSYGYTFGSGTRLTVV.

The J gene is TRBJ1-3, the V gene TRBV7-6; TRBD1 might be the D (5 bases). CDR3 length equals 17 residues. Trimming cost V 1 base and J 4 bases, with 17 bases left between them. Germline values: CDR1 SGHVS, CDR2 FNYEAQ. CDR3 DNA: TGTGCCAGCAGCTTAGTGGCGGGGGGAGGCATCGGAAACACCATATATTTT. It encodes CASSLVAGGGIGNTIYF. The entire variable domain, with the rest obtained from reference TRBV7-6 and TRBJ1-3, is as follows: GAGVSQSPRYKVTKRGQDVALRCDPISGHVSLYWYRQALGQGPEFLTYFNYEAQQDKSGLPNDRFSAERPEGSISTLTIQRTEQRDSAMYRCASSLVAGGGIGNTIYFGEGSWLTVV.

CDR3 DNA: TGTGCCAGCAGCCCGGGACTAGCGGGCCCCCAAGAGACCCAGTACTTC. Protein: CASSPGLAGPQETQYF. The genes are TRBV7-2 and TRBJ2-5; 12 bases align to TRBD2. CDR1 SGHTA and CDR2 FQGNSA come from the germline V gene. The CDR3 extends over 16 amino acids. With V trimmed by 5 bases and J by 1 base, 5 bases remained unmatched.